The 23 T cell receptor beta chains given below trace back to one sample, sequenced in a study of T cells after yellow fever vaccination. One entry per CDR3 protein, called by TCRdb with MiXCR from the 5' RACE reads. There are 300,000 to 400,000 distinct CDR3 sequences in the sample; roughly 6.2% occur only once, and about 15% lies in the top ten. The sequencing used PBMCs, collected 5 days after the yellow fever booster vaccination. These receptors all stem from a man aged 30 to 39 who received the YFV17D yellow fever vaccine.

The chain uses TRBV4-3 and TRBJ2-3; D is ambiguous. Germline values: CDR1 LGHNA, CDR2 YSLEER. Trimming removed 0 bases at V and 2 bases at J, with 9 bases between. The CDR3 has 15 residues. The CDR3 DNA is TGCGCCAGCAGCCAAGAGCTCCAGGACACAGATACGCAGTATTTT. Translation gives CASSQELQDTDTQYF.

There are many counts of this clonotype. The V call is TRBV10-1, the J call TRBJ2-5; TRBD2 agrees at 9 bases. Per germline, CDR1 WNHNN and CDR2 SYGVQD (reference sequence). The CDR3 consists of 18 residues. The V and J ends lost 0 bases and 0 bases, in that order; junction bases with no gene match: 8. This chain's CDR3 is CASSESAFASGNQETQYF. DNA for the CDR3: TGCGCCAGCAGTGAGTCGGCTTTTGCTAGCGGGAACCAAGAGACCCAGTACTTC.

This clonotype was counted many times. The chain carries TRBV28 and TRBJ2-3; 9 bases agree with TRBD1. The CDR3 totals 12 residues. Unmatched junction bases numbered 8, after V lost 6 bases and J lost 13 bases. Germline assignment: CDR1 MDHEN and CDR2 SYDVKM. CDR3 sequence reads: CASRPRDRVKYF. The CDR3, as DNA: TGTGCCAGCAGACCCCGGGACAGGGTGAAGTATTTT.

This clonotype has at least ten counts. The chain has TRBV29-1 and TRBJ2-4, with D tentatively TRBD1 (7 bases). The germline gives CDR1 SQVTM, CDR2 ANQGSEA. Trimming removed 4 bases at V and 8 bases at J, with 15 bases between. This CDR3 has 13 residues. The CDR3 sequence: CSVGAEGADIQYF. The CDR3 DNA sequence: TGCAGCGTTGGGGCGGAGGGGGCGGACATTCAGTACTTC.

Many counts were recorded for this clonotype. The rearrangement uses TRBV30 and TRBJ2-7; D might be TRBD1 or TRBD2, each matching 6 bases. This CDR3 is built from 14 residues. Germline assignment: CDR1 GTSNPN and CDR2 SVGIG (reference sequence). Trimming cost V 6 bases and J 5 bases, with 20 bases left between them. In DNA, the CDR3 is TGTGCCTGCCCAGGGGAGGCTGGGTACCACGAGCAGTACTTC. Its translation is CACPGEAGYHEQYF.

The CDR3 sequence is CSAGQGGSLGYTF. CDR3 bases: TGCAGTGCCGGACAGGGAGGTTCCCTTGGCTACACCTTC. The chain has TRBV20-1 and TRBJ1-2; 8 bases are a match to TRBD1. The germline V gene has CDR1 DFQATT and CDR2 SNEGSKA (reference sequence). Losses at the gene ends were 6 bases for V and 7 bases for J; bases not matched to a gene: 10. The length of the CDR3 is 13 residues.

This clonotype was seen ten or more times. This CDR3 is CSAKIPPLRQGFYPYGYTF. The DNA of the CDR3 is TGCAGTGCTAAGATCCCTCCTCTTCGACAGGGTTTTTACCCTTATGGCTACACCTTC. This chain uses TRBV20-1 with TRBJ1-2, with TRBD1 identical over 7 bases. V lost 4 bases and J lost 5; bases outside the gene matches: 25. Germline CDR1 reads DFQATT; CDR2 reads SNEGSKA (reference sequence). The CDR3 is 19 amino acids.

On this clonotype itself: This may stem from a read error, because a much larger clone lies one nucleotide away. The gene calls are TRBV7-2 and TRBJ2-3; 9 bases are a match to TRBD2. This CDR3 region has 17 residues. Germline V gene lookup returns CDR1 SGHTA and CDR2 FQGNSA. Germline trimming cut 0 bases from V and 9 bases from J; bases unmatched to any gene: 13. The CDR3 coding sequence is TGTGCCAGCAGCTTAGCGCTAAATAGCGGGAGTGGGCGCACGCAGTATTTT. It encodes CASSLALNSGSGRTQYF.

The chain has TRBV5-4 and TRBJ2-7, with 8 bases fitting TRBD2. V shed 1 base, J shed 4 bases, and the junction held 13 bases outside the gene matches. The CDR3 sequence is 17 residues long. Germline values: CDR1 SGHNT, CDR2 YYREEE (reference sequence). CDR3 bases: TGTGCCAGCAGCTTGAGAGCAGCTGAGCGGGAGAAATACGAGCAGTACTTC. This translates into CASSLRAAEREKYEQYF.

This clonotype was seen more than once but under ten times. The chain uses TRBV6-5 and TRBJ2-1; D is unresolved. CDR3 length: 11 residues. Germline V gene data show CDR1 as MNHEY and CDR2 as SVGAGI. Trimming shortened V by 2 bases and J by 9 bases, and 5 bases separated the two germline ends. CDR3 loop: CASSYGSEQFF. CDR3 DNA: TGTGCCAGCAGTTACGGGTCTGAGCAGTTCTTC.

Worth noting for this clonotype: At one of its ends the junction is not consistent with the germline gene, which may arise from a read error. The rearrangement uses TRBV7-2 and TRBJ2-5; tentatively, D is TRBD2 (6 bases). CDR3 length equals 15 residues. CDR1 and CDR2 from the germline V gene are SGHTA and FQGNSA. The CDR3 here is CASSFGTHPQEAQYF. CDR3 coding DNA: TGTGCCAGCAGCTTTGGGACTCATCCTCAAGAGGCCCAGTACTTC.

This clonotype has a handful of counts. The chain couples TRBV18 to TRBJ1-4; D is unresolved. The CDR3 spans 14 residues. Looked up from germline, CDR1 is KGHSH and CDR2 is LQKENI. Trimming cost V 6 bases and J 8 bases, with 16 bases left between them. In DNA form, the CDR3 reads TGTGCCAGCTCCTATGCGGGAGTGGAAGAAAAACTGTTTTTT. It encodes CASSYAGVEEKLFF.

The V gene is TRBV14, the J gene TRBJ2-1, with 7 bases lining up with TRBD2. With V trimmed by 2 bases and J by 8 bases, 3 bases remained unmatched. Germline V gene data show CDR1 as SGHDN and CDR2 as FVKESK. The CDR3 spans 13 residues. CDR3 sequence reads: CASSQFLADEQFF. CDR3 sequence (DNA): TGTGCCAGCAGCCAATTCCTAGCGGATGAGCAGTTCTTC. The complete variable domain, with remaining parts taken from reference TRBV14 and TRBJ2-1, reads EAGVTQFPSHSVIEKGQTVTLRCDPISGHDNLYWYRRVMGKEIKFLLHFVKESKQDESGMPNNRFLAERTGGTYSTLKVQPAELEDSGVYFCASSQFLADEQFFGPGTRLTVL.

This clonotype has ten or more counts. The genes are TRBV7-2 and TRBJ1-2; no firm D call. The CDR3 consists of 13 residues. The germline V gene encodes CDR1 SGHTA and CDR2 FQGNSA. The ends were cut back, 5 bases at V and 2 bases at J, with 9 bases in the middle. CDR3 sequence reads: CASSPDKNYGYTF. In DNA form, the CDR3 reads TGTGCCAGCAGCCCCGACAAGAACTATGGCTACACCTTC.

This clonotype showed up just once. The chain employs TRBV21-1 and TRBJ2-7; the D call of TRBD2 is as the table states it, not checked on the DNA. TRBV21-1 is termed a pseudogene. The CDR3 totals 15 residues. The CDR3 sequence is CASNPAASGSYEQYF. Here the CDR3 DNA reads TGTGCCAGCAATCCTGCGGCTAGCGGTTCCTACGAGCAGTACTTC.

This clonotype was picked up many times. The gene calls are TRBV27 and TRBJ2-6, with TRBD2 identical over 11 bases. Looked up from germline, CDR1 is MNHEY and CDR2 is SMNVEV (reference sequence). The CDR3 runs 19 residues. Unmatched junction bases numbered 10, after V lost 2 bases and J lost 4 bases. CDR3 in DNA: TGTGCCAGCAGTTTAGAAGGTTGGACTAGCGGGCGAGGGGCCAACGTCCTGACTTTC. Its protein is CASSLEGWTSGRGANVLTF.

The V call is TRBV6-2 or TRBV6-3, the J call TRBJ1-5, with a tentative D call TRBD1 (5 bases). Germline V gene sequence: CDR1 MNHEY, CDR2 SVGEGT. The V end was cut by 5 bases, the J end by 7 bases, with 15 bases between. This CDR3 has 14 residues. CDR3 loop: CASSGSGEGQPQHF. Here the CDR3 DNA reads TGTGCCAGCAGTGGCTCGGGGGAAGGACAGCCCCAGCATTTT.

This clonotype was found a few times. Here the CDR3 DNA reads TGTGCCAGCAACCGACAGGGGGCGGCCAAAAACATTCAGTACTTC. Translated, it gives CASNRQGAAKNIQYF. This chain joins TRBV12-3 or TRBV12-4 and TRBJ2-4; 10 bases match TRBD1. This CDR3 has 15 amino acids. Unmatched junction bases numbered 4, after V lost 7 bases and J lost 1 base.

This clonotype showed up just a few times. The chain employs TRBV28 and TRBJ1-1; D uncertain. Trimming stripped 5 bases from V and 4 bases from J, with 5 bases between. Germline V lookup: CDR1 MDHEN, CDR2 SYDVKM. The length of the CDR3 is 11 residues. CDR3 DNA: TGTGCCAGCAGTCCTACCACTGAAGCTTTCTTT. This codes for CASSPTTEAFF.

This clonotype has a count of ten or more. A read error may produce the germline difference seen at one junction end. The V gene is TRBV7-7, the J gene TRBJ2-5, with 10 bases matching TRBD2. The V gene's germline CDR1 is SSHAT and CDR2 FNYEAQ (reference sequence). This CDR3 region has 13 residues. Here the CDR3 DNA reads TGTGCTAGCAGAGGACTAGCGGAAGAGACCCAGTACTTC. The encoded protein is CASRGLAEETQYF.

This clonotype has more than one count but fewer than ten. CDR3: CSVESGRSYGYTF. CDR3 in DNA: TGCAGCGTTGAAAGTGGGCGAAGCTATGGCTACACCTTC. The chain carries TRBV29-1 and TRBJ1-2, with no clear D. Trimming took 2 bases from V and 4 from J, leaving 11 bases between them. The CDR3 length is 13 residues. Germline V CDR1 and CDR2: SQVTM, ANQGSEA. Full variable domain (missing parts from reference TRBV29-1 and TRBJ1-2): SAVISQKPSRDICQRGTSLTIQCQVDSQVTMMFWYRQQPGQSLTLIATANQGSEATYESGFVIDKFPISRPNLTFSTLTVSNMSPEDSSIYLCSVESGRSYGYTFGSGTRLTVV.

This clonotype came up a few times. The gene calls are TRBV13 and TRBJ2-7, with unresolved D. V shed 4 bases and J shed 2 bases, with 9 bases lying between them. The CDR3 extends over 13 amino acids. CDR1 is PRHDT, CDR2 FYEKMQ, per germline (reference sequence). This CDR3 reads CASSSADPYEQYF. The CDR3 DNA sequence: TGTGCCAGCAGCTCCGCAGATCCCTACGAGCAGTACTTC.

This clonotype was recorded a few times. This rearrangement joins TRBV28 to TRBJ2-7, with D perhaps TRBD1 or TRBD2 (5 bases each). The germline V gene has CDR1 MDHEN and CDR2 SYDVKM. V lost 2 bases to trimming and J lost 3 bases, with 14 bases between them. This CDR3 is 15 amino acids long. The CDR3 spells CASSLTGTLFYEQYF. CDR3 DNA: TGTGCCAGCAGTTTAACCGGGACCCTTTTCTACGAGCAGTACTTC.